This record concerns one TCR beta chain sequence. Its matching antigen is unknown. Study findings and constraints: In terms of TCR gene usage, tumor memory CD4+ T cells clustered together with blood and lymph node memory CD4+ cells, as well as with lymph node naive CD4+ cells. Larger-cohort validation covered only one TCR beta V-J rearrangement.

TCRdb reprocessed the 5' RACE reads with MiXCR, giving one entry per CDR3 protein. The data contain roughly 4,900 distinct CDR3 sequences, over 70% of them singletons. This CDR3 region has 11 residues. In germline, CDR1 is SNHLY, CDR2 FYNNEI. Between the trimmed V and J ends, which lost 9 bases and 3 bases, there was a span of 8 bases. Sequenced input: naive CD4+ T cells sorted from blood. Stated subset: naive CD4+ T cells, CD4+CD45RA+CD25-. V and J are TRBV2 and TRBJ2-5; TRBD2 is a possible D gene (5 bases). This receptor was obtained from a female donor with breast cancer. The CDR3, as DNA: TGTGCCAGTACTAGGGAAGAGACCCAGTACTTC. This gives the protein CASTREETQYF.